A selection of T cell receptor beta chains follows, all from one sample in a study of shared clonotypes between healthy human individuals. Clones were read by immunoSEQ multiplex PCR, and TCRdb kept only the in-frame ones, dropping some. The sample includes approximately 2,000,000 clones, 85% to 95% of them seen just once. Sequenced material: naive CD4+ T cells from PBMCs. The receptors come from a man younger than 35 in good health. Some clones in this sample may be carry-over from other donors' samples. CDR3s include the opening cysteine and the closing phenylalanine or tryptophan. Fields, in order: J gene, V gene, D gene, CDR3 DNA, CDR3 protein. A D gene is named only where the DNA matches it firmly.

J: TRBJ2-5
V: TRBV5-1
D: TRBD1
DNA: TGCGCCAGCAGCACCGGACAGGGGAGGGAGACCCAGTACTTC
CDR3: CASSTGQGRETQYF

J: TRBJ2-3
V: TRBV4-3
D: .
DNA: TGCGCCAGCAGCCAAGGCCCAGCGAGCACAGATACGCAGTATTTT
CDR3: CASSQGPASTDTQYF

J: TRBJ2-1
V: TRBV11-3
D: TRBD2
DNA: TGTGCCAGCAGCTTGCTAGCGGGAGATGAGCAGTTCTTC
CDR3: CASSLLAGDEQFF

J: TRBJ1-3
V: TRBV27
D: TRBD1
DNA: TGTGCCAGCAGTGCTAGGACAGGGATTCTCTCTGGAAACACCATATATTTT
CDR3: CASSARTGILSGNTIYF

J: TRBJ1-5
V: TRBV28
D: .
DNA: TGTGCCAGCGTCACGGGACACCTAATCAGCAATCAGCCCCAGCATTTT
CDR3: CASVTGHLISNQPQHF

J: TRBJ1-4
V: TRBV4-1
D: .
DNA: TGCACCAGCAGCCGGGAGGGGATCAATGAAAAACTGTTTTTT
CDR3: CTSSREGINEKLFF

J: TRBJ2-1
V: TRBV28
D: .
DNA: TGTGCCAGCAGTTTCTACAATGAGCAGTTCTTC
CDR3: CASSFYNEQFF

J: TRBJ2-3
V: TRBV19
D: .
DNA: TGTGCCAGTAGTATTGGGAGCGGCTACACAGATACGCAGTATTTT
CDR3: CASSIGSGYTDTQYF

J: TRBJ2-1
V: TRBV19
D: TRBD2
DNA: TGTGCCAGTAGTAGACTAGCGGGAAATGAGCAGTTCTTC
CDR3: CASSRLAGNEQFF

J: TRBJ2-2
V: TRBV30
D: .
DNA: TGTGCCTGGAGTGTAGAGGCGAACACCGGGGAGCTGTTTTTT
CDR3: CAWSVEANTGELFF

J: TRBJ1-1
V: TRBV9
D: .
DNA: TGTGCCAGCAGCCCGCGCCGGGACATAATGAACACTGAAGCTTTCTTT
CDR3: CASSPRRDIMNTEAFF

J: TRBJ2-7
V: TRBV19
D: TRBD2
DNA: TGTGCCAGTAGTATAACCGGGAGGGCCTACGAGCAGTACTTC
CDR3: CASSITGRAYEQYF

J: TRBJ2-1
V: TRBV7-9
D: TRBD1
DNA: TGTGCCAGCAGCCCCGGACAGGGAGAGGACAATGAGCAGTTCTTC
CDR3: CASSPGQGEDNEQFF

J: TRBJ2-1
V: TRBV27
D: .
DNA: TGTGCCAGCCGAATCGGACCGGACTCCTACAATGAGCAGTTCTTC
CDR3: CASRIGPDSYNEQFF